The entry below gives a single TCR beta chain sequence along with its context. No antigen is known for it. The CDR1 and CDR2 encoded by the germline V gene (reference sequence) are MNHEY and SMNVEV. There are 16 amino acids in the CDR3, from cysteine to phenylalanine inclusive. The sequence is cut down to CDR3 DNA, 48 bases in frame from base 1. The junction shows trimming of 5 bases on V and 4 bases on J, and the gene matches do not reach 11 bases of it. The cohort was made up of approximately 700 healthy bone marrow donors. At the time of sampling, every cohort member was nominally healthy, though immune exposures that went unrecorded were likely present. Of the 666 cohort members, around 290 had a positive CMV serostatus and just over 350 had a negative one, while no CMV serostatus was recorded for the donor. Each donor provided a peripheral blood sample, and peripheral blood mononuclear cells were used for TCR beta sequencing. Genomic DNA extraction from the blood cell samples was performed with the Qiagen DNeasy Blood Extraction Kit.

The data were taken from a study of cytomegalovirus exposure and HLA in healthy donors (TCRdb year 2017). About the investigation overall: According to an earlier analysis of around 600 of the donors, about 179 million T cells yielded 117 million unique TCR beta sequences and 276 Gb of sequence data. About 280 gigabases of sequencing data and tens of millions of unique TCR sequences were included in an early release covering roughly 600 HLA-typed donors. Roughly five DR-DQ haplotypes were handled as single units for association and clustering because linkage in the cohort was strong. A later genetic analysis took genome-wide SNP genotypes for about 55% of the roughly 700 donors and used that subset as a discovery cohort. A later analysis re-examined previously published TCR beta repertoires from more than 650 donors and added high-resolution HLA genotyping to investigate patterns of TCR occurrence. Among around 400 genotyped donors of the cohort, an average of around 250,000 unique TCR beta nucleotide sequences was sequenced per donor, of which approximately 18% were non-productive. The study profiled the T cell repertoires of hundreds of subjects by immunosequencing and related them to cytomegalovirus serostatus. To decide whether each TCR beta V gene segment behaved as functional or pseudogenic, an earlier analysis of some 540 of the donors relied on high-throughput TCR beta sequencing. Of the 300 to 500 genotyped donors, 70% to 90% were placed in the genetic ancestry cluster associated with self-reported Caucasian donors. Donor age, sex, ethnicity and CMV serostatus were compiled alongside the repertoire data. The study aimed to test whether cataloging public T cell receptors could reveal signatures of past pathogen exposure. Rather than drawing on any new phenotypic data, the later analysis identified candidate immune exposures from TCR beta sequences and the way those sequences occurred across donors. To predict cytomegalovirus infection status, the study brought together high-throughput TCR immunosequencing, statistical association of individual TCRs with disease status, and machine learning. HLA typing covered class I and class II loci at four-digit resolution. The number of typed donors differed by locus: about 629-630 for A, B, C, DRB1 and DQB1; approximately 520 for DQA1; around 610 for DPA1; and around 470 for DPB1. In addition to the first cohort of 666 subjects, a separate validation cohort of under 150 different subjects was used. All discovery cohort repertoires had been generated on a single sequencing platform.

Libraries were prepared through the immunoSEQ multiplex PCR assay. For the multiplex PCR, a mixture combining 60 forward primers for TCR Vbeta segments and 13 reverse primers for TCR Jbeta segments was used. The CDR3 region of rearranged TCR beta genes was amplified from genomic DNA by a multiplex PCR assay. The Illumina HiSeq System was used to sequence the amplified TCR beta libraries as 87-base-pair reads. The original pipeline was this. Across the 500 to 700 repertoires, a later analysis counted approximately 83 million unique TCR beta chains, approximately 10 million of which were shared by at least two donors. A nearest-neighbor algorithm error-corrected the raw reads and collapsed the reads into unique sequences, merging closely related sequences to remove PCR and sequencing errors. Alignment of CDR3 sequences to IMGT reference sequences was used to assign V, D and J gene segments. For a sequence to be retained, a match of at least six nucleotides to both a V gene segment and a J gene segment was required. Rearrangements were called productive when the CDR3 lacked stop codons and stayed in frame with V and J; all others were non-productive. CDR3 was defined according to IMGT convention as the region running from the second conserved V-encoded cysteine to the conserved J-encoded phenylalanine. Sequences without an unambiguous match to a single V gene segment were excluded from the earlier analysis of a few hundred of the donors. In an earlier analysis of 450 to 700 of the donors, V segments were called functional above 56.7% productive rearrangements and were called segregating when the between-donor standard deviation exceeded 5%. To diagnose cytomegalovirus status from the catalog of TCR beta chain sequences, a statistical classification framework was built. In a later analysis, V and J genes were assigned by comparing TCR nucleotide sequences against IMGT/GENE-DB human TR gene sequences. The TCRdist pipeline was used in a later analysis to assign CDR3 sequences and most-parsimonious VDJ recombination scenarios. In a later analysis, each TCR beta chain was defined by its CDR3 amino acid sequence together with its V-gene family, and reads lacking a unique V-gene family were excluded. A later analysis removed 550 to 700 highly shared, low-generation-probability nucleotide sequences to deal with suspected cross-contamination and a sequencing artifact. In a later analysis, a clonal expansion index for each public chain was calculated from normalized within-repertoire ranks of inferred template counts. A later analysis computed generation probabilities with a VDJ recombination model fitted to out-of-frame rearrangements, and checked the results against IGoR. A later analysis scored TCR-TCR, TCR-HLA and TCR-CMV co-occurrence with hypergeometric tests, applying a repertoire-size bias correction to TCR pairs. To estimate false discovery rates, a later analysis permuted the HLA or CMV assignments 20 times. In a later analysis, co-occurring TCRs were grouped with DBSCAN, and TCRdist sequence similarity was added when clustering was performed within HLA-allele-positive subsets. Repertoires with fewer than 30,000 or more than 120,000 public chains, plus five repertoires with anomalous nucleotide sharing, were excluded from co-occurrence clustering. TCRdb took this table from immuneACCESS and kept in-frame rearrangements with V and J called. Such tables lack part of the clones; where checked against another copy, unresolved V genes explain under half of the gap, and the rest is unexplained. The D gene and trimming were derived from the DNA, and the V and J assignments and clone size from that table. This specimen's table enumerates tens of thousands of clones. More than 4.5% of the sample goes to the ten largest clones.

Results and caveats for the whole study, not just this receptor: In a later genetic analysis, fewer N-insertions in productive TCRs were reported among donors in an Asian-associated ancestry cluster than the roughly 640-donor mean. The study listed 164 TCR beta chains as associated with cytomegalovirus. An association between a missense DCLRE1C variant and V-gene and J-gene trimming of TCR beta chains was found in a later genetic analysis and replicated in an independent cohort. A further reported finding was that TCR beta sequences accurately predicted the HLA-A and HLA-B alleles for most subjects in the first cohort. The earlier analysis of 587 of the donors excluded fewer than 20 rarely observed V segments, including chromosome 9 orphons, because counts were too low. The only immune exposure information available for the cohort was CMV serostatus. The classifier was reported to diagnose cytomegalovirus status with high specificity and sensitivity in both the original and validation cohorts. Strong co-occurrence of HLA alleles, especially DR and DQ, made assigning TCR associations to individual alleles difficult. A cluster of highly shared sequence variants was judged likely to be a technical artifact of the sequencing pipeline. It was suggested by the authors that the approach could potentially be generalized to other disease states and immunological phenotypes. Because the 87-base-pair reads could not distinguish some IMGT-functional V segments, including TRBV6-2 and TRBV6-3, those segments were excluded. A later analysis associated around 16,000 TCR beta sequences with specific HLA alleles at a false discovery rate of 0.05. According to a later analysis, TCR association rates differed among HLA loci, with DRB1 alleles showing the most associated TCRs and HLA-C alleles showing the fewest. A later analysis found that most CMV-associated TCR beta chains appeared HLA-restricted, with HLA associations seemingly driven largely by CMV exposure. In this cohort, only TCR beta chains were sequenced, and detectable features were limited by the absence of alpha or paired-chain data. In a later analysis, HLA-associated TCR beta chains showed more clonal expansion and lower generation probabilities than non-associated chains that were equally common. Broadly in line with IMGT annotations, most TCR beta V segments showed up in productive rearrangements about 87% or about 30% of the time in an earlier analysis of around 550 of the donors. Roughly uniform sequencing depth across donors was assumed in presence/absence analyses, although this assumption may not hold. Because HLA typing was unavailable for some donors at each locus, only the typed subset was used in association tests. Across donors, most TCR sequences were observed very rarely, whereas some public TCRs were present in many individuals. According to a later analysis, parvovirus B19, influenza, CMV and Epstein-Barr virus appeared linked to several top co-occurrence clusters. In vitro tests confirmed that a few of the cytomegalovirus-associated TCR beta chains recognize cytomegalovirus antigens. Correlated functional status among segregating V segments might be attributable to linkage disequilibrium, but an unknown experimental factor could not be ruled out.

Sequenced: PBMCs. The TCR originated in a human donor in good health. The V gene is TRBV27 and the J gene is TRBJ1-2, and 9 junction bases match TRBD1. The CDR3 region has the sequence CASSTLGTGMLYGYTF. The DNA is TGTGCCAGCAGTACCCTGGGGACAGGGATGCTCTATGGCTACACCTTC.